These 11 T cell receptor beta chains came from one sample sequenced in a study of cytomegalovirus exposure and HLA in healthy donors. PCR primers comprised 60 Vbeta and 13 Jbeta primers. Measured with immunoSEQ multiplex PCR; TCRdb has only the in-frame clones, and not every one. The sample has about 150,000 clones, less than 85% seen once. Sequencing was done on a sample of PBMCs. These receptors all stem from a woman aged 50 to 60 in good health and CMV-seropositive.

The chain is built from TRBV6-6 and TRBJ2-7; 8 positions match TRBD2. The CDR3 contains 15 residues. CDR1 MNHNY and CDR2 SVGAGI come from the germline V gene (reference sequence). V shed 6 bases and J 3 bases; nucleotides not matched to a gene: 10. DNA for the CDR3: TGTGCCAGCAGACCGCCCGGACTAGCTCACTACGAGCAGTACTTC. Protein sequence: CASRPPGLAHYEQYF.

The chain combines TRBV19 with TRBJ1-5, with 9 bases that match TRBD1. Per germline, CDR1 LNHDA and CDR2 SQIVND (reference sequence). The CDR3 runs 16 residues. V dropped 1 base and J dropped 6; count of bases not matched to a gene: 7. CDR3 DNA sequence: TGTGCCAGTAGTATAGTTGAACAGGGGGCCGGTCAGCCCCAGCATTTT. It encodes CASSIVEQGAGQPQHF.

This clone was seen only a few times. The V gene is TRBV27, the J gene TRBJ2-3; 11 bases are shared with TRBD1. The CDR3 spans 16 residues. Losses at the gene ends were 3 bases for V and 5 bases for J; bases not matched to a gene: 7. Germline CDR1 and CDR2: MNHEY and SMNVEV (reference sequence). CDR3 bases: TGTGCCAGCAGTTTCTTGGGACAGGGGGGGGTAGATACGCAGTATTTT. This translates into CASSFLGQGGVDTQYF.

This clone appeared a few times. The J gene is TRBJ2-5, the V gene TRBV27; 9 bases agree with TRBD1. The V gene end was trimmed by 2 bases and the J gene end by 6 bases; junction bases not matched to a gene: 4. From germline, CDR1 is MNHEY and CDR2 SMNVEV (reference sequence). This CDR3 comprises 14 residues. The CDR3 is CASSLGQGLQTQYF. CDR3 DNA: TGTGCCAGCAGTTTAGGACAGGGGCTCCAGACCCAGTACTTC.

This chain uses TRBV7-2 with TRBJ1-2, with D perhaps TRBD1 (6 bases). V lost 3 bases, J lost 8 bases, and 16 bases lay in between. Germline lookup yields CDR1 SGHTA and CDR2 FQGNSA. There are 14 residues in the CDR3. The CDR3: CASSLVVGQGGYTF. The CDR3 coding sequence is TGTGCCAGCAGCTTGGTTGTCGGGCAGGGGGGCTACACCTTC.

The chain joins TRBV7-2 to TRBJ1-1; a possible D gene is TRBD1 (6 bases). Germline loops: CDR1 SGHTA, CDR2 FQGNSA. V gave up 7 bases and J gave up 1 base, with 13 bases separating them. This CDR3 has 14 amino acids. The CDR3 sequence is CASIVQGRNTEAFF. The DNA for the CDR3 is TGTGCCAGCATCGTACAGGGCCGGAACACTGAAGCTTTCTTT.

This clone was recorded only once. The chain links TRBV2 to TRBJ1-2; 8 bases match TRBD1. The CDR3 is 15 residues long. The ends lost 4 bases at V and 3 bases at J; junction bases unmatched: 7. The germline V gene encodes CDR1 SNHLY and CDR2 FYNNEI. The DNA of the CDR3 is TGTGCCAGCAGTGCAACCAGGGGGCTGGACTATGGCTACACCTTC. Amino acid sequence: CASSATRGLDYGYTF.

CDR3 amino acids: CASSSSYSGRSEQYF. As DNA, the CDR3 is TGTGCCAGCAGCTCCTCATACAGCGGGCGAAGCGAGCAGTACTTC. V usage is TRBV5-6 and J usage is TRBJ2-7; D perhaps matches TRBD2 (6 bases). The CDR3 contains 15 residues. In germline, CDR1 is SGHDT, CDR2 YYEEEE. V was cut by 3 bases and J by 6 bases, with 19 bases left in between.

V gene TRBV21-1 combines with J gene TRBJ1-1; TRBD1 is the table's D call, not checked against the DNA. TRBV21-1 is a pseudogene. This CDR3 is 14 amino acids long. In DNA form, the CDR3 reads TGTGCCATACCGACACATACGAAGAACACTGAAGCTTTCTTT. Amino acid sequence: CAIPTHTKNTEAFF.

The chain employs TRBV27 and TRBJ2-1, with 7 bases that match TRBD2. CDR1 and CDR2 from the germline V gene are MNHEY and SMNVEV (reference sequence). The CDR3 consists of 16 residues. Trimming removed 3 bases from V and 8 bases from J; junction bases left unmatched: 13. The CDR3 here is CASSFERGSRKYEQFF. The CDR3 DNA reads TGTGCCAGCAGTTTTGAGCGGGGAAGTCGGAAGTATGAGCAGTTCTTC.

This clone was picked up a small number of times. This sequence joins TRBV4-1 and TRBJ2-3; perhaps TRBD1 as D (5 bases). This CDR3 comprises 17 residues. V was trimmed by 0 bases and J by 2 bases, leaving 15 bases between them. Germline CDR1 MGHRA, CDR2 YSYEKL. The chain's CDR3 is CASSQELGAGITDTQYF. CDR3 bases: TGCGCCAGCAGCCAAGAGCTAGGGGCCGGAATCACAGATACGCAGTATTTT.